Described below is a single T cell receptor (beta chain) sequence and its context. The table lists this clonotype with many counts. Its antigen is currently not known. Base qualities are missing; no much larger clone stands one base away. This record belongs to a study of patients and donors after allogeneic stem cell transplantation (dated by TCRdb to about 2020). The CDR3 measures 13 amino acids from cysteine to phenylalanine. The read is trimmed to its CDR3 DNA, 39 bases read in frame from base 1. The germline V gene yields SGHDT for CDR1 and YYEEEE for CDR2. Germline trimming: 4 bases from V, 4 bases from J; junction bases outside gene matches: 4. Library method: RT-PCR. The data were produced on a NextSeq 550. In TCRdb, the public reads were trimmed at Q25 with fastp and aligned with MiXCR, with productive beta chains retained. For every CDR3 protein sequence, its rows merge into one entry that carries the most common genes and DNA. The sample includes tens of thousands of distinct CDR3 sequences, with 5% observed a single time. Less than 3% of the sample is held by the ten biggest clonotypes.

The sequence joins TRBV5-6 to TRBJ1-1; 7 bases in the middle match TRBD1. This TCR was sampled from a human donor who was either an allogeneic HSCT recipient or a stem cell or donor lymphocyte infusion donor (not recorded which). It is not recorded whose cells these are; they may come from a transplant donor. The sequenced sample was blood, either unsorted or a sorted T cell fraction (not recorded which). Read as DNA, the sequence is TGTGCCAGCAGCGTCCAGGGGGGCACTGAAGCTTTCTTT. Translated, it gives CASSVQGGTEAFF.